These 13 T cell receptor beta chains were sequenced from one sample in a study of blood T cell repertoires in COVID-19. Generated by immunoSEQ multiplex PCR, the TCRdb table keeps only in-frame clones and is missing some. This sample carries about 110,000 clones, over 70% of them seen once, and the ten largest clones take approximately 0.88%. The material sequenced was peripheral blood. The source is a human donor with acute or convalescent COVID-19. The donor label of this sample is uncertain.

V gene TRBV5-6 combines with J gene TRBJ2-5; 11 bases are a match to TRBD2. With 4 bases clipped from V and 3 bases from J, the junction kept 8 bases outside the gene matches. CDR1 and CDR2 from the germline V gene are SGHDT and YYEEEE. The CDR3 totals 16 residues. The CDR3 DNA is TGTGCCAGCAGCACCCGGACTAGCGGGTTCGAAGAGACCCAGTACTTC. Translation: CASSTRTSGFEETQYF.

The chain couples TRBV5-1 to TRBJ1-3, with D tentatively TRBD1 (5 bases). Per the germline V gene, CDR1 is SGHRS and CDR2 is YFSETQ. This CDR3 is 14 amino acids long. Trimming cost V 3 bases and J 0 bases, with 7 bases left between them. CDR3 protein: CASSSQGSGNTIYF. The CDR3 coding sequence is TGCGCCAGCAGCTCCCAGGGCTCTGGAAACACCATATATTTT.

This clone has just one count. This chain uses TRBV3-1 (or the pseudogene TRBV3-2) with TRBJ2-3, with 11 bases fitting TRBD2. This CDR3 comprises 12 residues. Germline trimming cut 10 bases from V and 3 bases from J; bases unmatched to any gene: 0. Germline values: CDR1 LGHDT, CDR2 YNNKEL (reference sequence). CDR3: CATSGGTDTQYF. In DNA, the CDR3 is TGTGCCACTAGCGGGGGGACAGATACGCAGTATTTT.

This rearrangement joins TRBV2 to TRBJ1-6; TRBD1 is a possible D gene (6 bases). The CDR3 covers 13 residues. The germline V gene encodes CDR1 SNHLY and CDR2 FYNNEI. Trimming left V 7 bases short and J 4 bases short, with 8 bases between. This CDR3 is CASTGQYNSPLHF. In nucleotides, the CDR3 is TGTGCCAGCACGGGACAATATAATTCACCCCTCCACTTT.

This chain joins TRBV7-9 and TRBJ2-2; 11 positions agree with TRBD1. CDR3 length: 15 residues. The trim removed 7 bases at V and 2 bases at J, leaving 3 bases unmatched. Germline V gene lookup returns CDR1 SEHNR and CDR2 FQNEAQ (reference sequence). This chain's CDR3 is CASTGTGGNTGELFF. The CDR3 nucleotides read TGTGCCAGCACCGGGACAGGGGGTAACACCGGGGAGCTGTTTTTT. The complete variable domain, with remaining parts taken from reference TRBV7-9 and TRBJ2-2, reads DTGVSQNPRHKITKRGQNVTFRCDPISEHNRLYWYRQTLGQGPEFLTYFQNEAQLEKSRLLSDRFSAERPKGSFSTLEIQRTEQGDSAMYLCASTGTGGNTGELFFGEGSRLTVL.

The genes are TRBV18 and TRBJ2-3, with 10 bases aligning to TRBD1. Per the germline V gene, CDR1 is KGHSH and CDR2 is LQKENI. The CDR3 is 15 amino acids. The junction had 4 bases not matched to a gene; V was cut back by 3 bases and J by 4 bases. The CDR3: CASSPGTGVADTQYF. The CDR3 region has the DNA TGTGCCAGCTCACCGGGGACAGGGGTAGCAGATACGCAGTATTTT. Looking up the rest from reference TRBV18 and TRBJ2-3 gives the full variable domain: NAGVMQNPRHLVRRRGQEARLRCSPMKGHSHVYWYRQLPEEGLKFMVYLQKENIIDESGMPKERFSAEFPKEGPSILRIQQVVRGDSAAYFCASSPGTGVADTQYFGPGTRLTVL.

The chain is built from TRBV28 and TRBJ1-1; D uncertain. This CDR3 is built from 12 residues. The germline CDR1 and CDR2 sequences are MDHEN and SYDVKM. The V gene lost 10 bases and the J gene lost 5 bases, with 14 bases spanning the gap. The CDR3 here is CAIKAPGTEAFF. In DNA, the CDR3 is TGTGCCATCAAGGCCCCGGGGACTGAAGCTTTCTTT.

The V and J genes are TRBV5-1 and TRBJ2-5, with TRBD2 as a possible D gene (6 bases). V was shortened by 0 bases and J by 5 bases, with 20 bases between the two germline ends. Looked up from germline, CDR1 is SGHRS and CDR2 is YFSETQ. The CDR3 has 17 amino acids. The CDR3 reads CASSLAVRGLGVETQYF. CDR3 in DNA: TGCGCCAGCAGCTTGGCTGTAAGGGGACTGGGGGTTGAGACCCAGTACTTC.

J is TRBJ1-6 and V is TRBV7-9, with 8 bases aligning to TRBD1. J lost 8 bases, V lost 3 bases, and 3 bases had no gene match. CDR1 SEHNR and CDR2 FQNEAQ come from the germline V gene (reference sequence). CDR3 length: 14 amino acids. CDR3 nucleotide sequence: TGTGCCAGCAGCTTTGGCAGGGGGCATTCACCCCTCCACTTT. Translation: CASSFGRGHSPLHF.

This clone came up once. The chain is built from TRBV27 and TRBJ1-1, with D possibly matching TRBD1 (5 bases). Per germline, CDR1 MNHEY and CDR2 SMNVEV (reference sequence). V dropped 5 bases and J dropped 6 bases, with 19 bases sitting between them. The CDR3 is made up of 15 amino acids. In DNA form, the CDR3 reads TGTGCCAGCAGTCCCTCGTGGCAGCCGGGGGCTGAAGCTTTCTTT. It specifies CASSPSWQPGAEAFF.

This sequence joins TRBV24-1 and TRBJ2-5, with D perhaps matching TRBD1 (6 bases). Germline CDR1 KGHDR, CDR2 SFDVKD. The CDR3 has 12 amino acids. V was trimmed by 12 bases and J by 4 bases, leaving 14 bases between them. The CDR3 nucleotides read TGTGCCGTCCGCAGGGGACGAGAGACCCAGTACTTC. It translates to CAVRRGRETQYF.

V is TRBV19 and J is TRBJ1-5, with D perhaps matching TRBD1 (5 bases). Trimming left V 3 bases short and J 4 bases short, with 10 bases between. The CDR3 sequence is 14 residues long. The germline CDR1 and CDR2 sequences are LNHDA and SQIVND (reference sequence). The CDR3 nucleotides are TGTGCCAGTAGTATGGGCAGGGCGAATCAGCCCCAGCATTTT. Translating it yields CASSMGRANQPQHF.

By its share, this clone is medium-sized. The rearrangement uses TRBV7-9 and TRBJ1-1; 10 bases are a match to TRBD1. CDR3 length equals 17 residues. V trimming: 0 bases; J trimming: 1 base; junction bases outside the gene matches: 5. Germline CDR1 is SEHNR and CDR2 is FQNEAQ (reference sequence). This chain's CDR3 is CASSLAWTGGQNTEAFF. Written as DNA, the CDR3 is TGTGCCAGCAGCTTAGCGTGGACAGGGGGGCAGAACACTGAAGCTTTCTTT. The entire variable domain, with the rest obtained from reference TRBV7-9 and TRBJ1-1, is as follows: DTGVSQNPRHKITKRGQNVTFRCDPISEHNRLYWYRQTLGQGPEFLTYFQNEAQLEKSRLLSDRFSAERPKGSFSTLEIQRTEQGDSAMYLCASSLAWTGGQNTEAFFGQGTRLTVV.